What follows is one T cell receptor beta chain and its context. Its cognate antigen is unknown. The source of the sample is a study of T cell responses to AZD1222 COVID-19 vaccine. Assay used: immunoSEQ multiplex PCR; TCRdb lists only in-frame clones, some missing. The table includes approximately 120,000 clones, 88% detected once. Overall study results and limits: Among vaccine-associated CD4 TCRs, coverage spanned spike, with dominance at 160-218 and 743-854. Variant regions that are unmutated are reportedly the target of nearly half of spike-specific TCRs.

Germline CDR1 and CDR2: MNHEY and SVGEGT. The CDR3 consists of 13 residues. The V and J ends lost 5 bases and 4 bases respectively, with 11 bases between them. The sequencing here drew on peripheral blood, taken on day 0 of AZD1222 vaccination. The clonotype comes from an adult in good health. V is TRBV6-2 or TRBV6-3 and J is TRBJ1-1, with D uncertain. The CDR3: CASSNSLTTEAFF. CDR3 DNA sequence: TGTGCCAGCAGTAACAGTTTGACCACTGAAGCTTTCTTT.